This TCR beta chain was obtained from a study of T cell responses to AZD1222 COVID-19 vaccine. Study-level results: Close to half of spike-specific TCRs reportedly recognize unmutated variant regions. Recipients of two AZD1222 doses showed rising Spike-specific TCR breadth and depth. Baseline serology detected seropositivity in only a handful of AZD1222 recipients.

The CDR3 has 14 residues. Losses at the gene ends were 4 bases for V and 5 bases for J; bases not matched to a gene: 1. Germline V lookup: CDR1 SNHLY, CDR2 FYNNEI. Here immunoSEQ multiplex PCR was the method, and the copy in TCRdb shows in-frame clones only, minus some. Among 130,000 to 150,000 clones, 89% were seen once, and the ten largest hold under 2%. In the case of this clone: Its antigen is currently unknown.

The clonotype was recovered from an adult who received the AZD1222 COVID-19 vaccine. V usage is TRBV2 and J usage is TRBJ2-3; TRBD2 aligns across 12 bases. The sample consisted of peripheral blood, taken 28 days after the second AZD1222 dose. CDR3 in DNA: TGTGCCAGCAGTGTACTAGCGGGAGGAGATACGCAGTATTTT. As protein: CASSVLAGGDTQYF.